Sequencing of this TCR beta chain was carried out in a study of shared T cell receptors in the human thymus. From germline, CDR1 is LGHNA and CDR2 YNFKEQ. This CDR3 is 20 amino acids long. J was trimmed by 1 base and V by 0 bases; bases with no gene match: 12. Only in-frame clones appear in the TCRdb table, and some are missing; sequencing was by immunoSEQ multiplex PCR. The sample includes approximately 490,000 clones, around 82% of them seen just once. The same specimen was also included in a second study, on human thymus T cells. As that study records: Donor material was obtained from healthy Finnish infants undergoing corrective surgery for congenital heart defects.

The chain has TRBV4-2 and TRBJ2-5, with TRBD2 identical over 12 bases. The receptor's source is a boy under two years old with a congenital heart defect. Sequencing used thymocytes. The CDR3 DNA reads as TGTGCCAGCAGCCAAGACTCCCCCCCTACTAGCGGGAGGCTCCAAGAGACCCAGTACTTC. Protein: CASSQDSPPTSGRLQETQYF.